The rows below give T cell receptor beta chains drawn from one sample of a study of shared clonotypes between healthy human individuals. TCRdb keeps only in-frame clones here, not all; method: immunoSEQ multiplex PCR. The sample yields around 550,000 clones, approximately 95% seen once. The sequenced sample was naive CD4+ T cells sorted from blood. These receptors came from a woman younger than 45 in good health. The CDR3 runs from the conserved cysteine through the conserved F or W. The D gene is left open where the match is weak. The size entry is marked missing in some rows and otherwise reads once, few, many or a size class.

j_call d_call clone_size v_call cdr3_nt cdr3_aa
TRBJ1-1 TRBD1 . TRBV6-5 TGTGCCAGCAGCACTACAGGGGGCACTGAAGCTTTCTTT CASSTTGGTEAFF
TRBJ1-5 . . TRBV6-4 TGTGCCAGCAGGGATGGCAATATTTGCAATCAGCCCCAGCATTTT CASRDGNICNQPQHF
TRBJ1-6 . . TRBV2 TGTGCCAGCACAGGGGACAATTCACCCCTCCACTTT CASTGDNSPLHF
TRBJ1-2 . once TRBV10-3 TGTGCCATCAACTGCTGGGGGTGGGCTATCTATGGCTACACCTTC CAINCWGWAIYGYTF
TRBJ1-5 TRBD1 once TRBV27 TGTGCCAGCAGTTTAACGGGGACAGTTTTCAATCAGCCCCAGCATTTT CASSLTGTVFNQPQHF
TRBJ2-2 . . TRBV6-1 TGTGCCAGCAGACTTACCCTGAACACCGGGGAGCTGTTTTTT CASRLTLNTGELFF
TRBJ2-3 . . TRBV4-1 TGCGCCAGCAGCAGGTTGCAAGGAACAGATACGCAGTATTTT CASSRLQGTDTQYF
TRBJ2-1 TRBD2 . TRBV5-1 TGCGCCAGCAGCCTCTATAGCGGGATCGCCTACAATGAGCAGTTCTTC CASSLYSGIAYNEQFF
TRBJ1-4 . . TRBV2 TGTGCCAGCAGTGAAGGGGGAGCAACTAATGAAAAACTGTTTTTT CASSEGGATNEKLFF
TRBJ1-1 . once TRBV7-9 TGTGCCAGCAGCTCCAACTCTGGTGAAGCTTTCTTT CASSSNSGEAFF
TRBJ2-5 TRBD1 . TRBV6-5 TGTGCCAGCAGTTACGGACAGGTCGCCGGAGAGACCCAGTACTTC CASSYGQVAGETQYF
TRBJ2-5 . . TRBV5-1 TGCGCCAGCAGCTTTACACAAGAGACCCAGTACTTC CASSFTQETQYF
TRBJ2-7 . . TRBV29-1 TGCAGCGTTCAGCCACAGGGTGGTTACGAGCAGTACTTC CSVQPQGGYEQYF
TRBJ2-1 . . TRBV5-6 TGTGCCAGCAGATACAGGGAAAATGAGCAGTTCTTC CASRYRENEQFF
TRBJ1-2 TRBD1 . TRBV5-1 TGCGCCAGCAGCTTGGGAACACAGGGGCGCTACACCTTC CASSLGTQGRYTF
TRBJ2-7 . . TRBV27 TGTGCCAGCAGTCCCACTCGGTCAAGCCGTCTTTCCTACGAGCAGTACTTC CASSPTRSSRLSYEQYF
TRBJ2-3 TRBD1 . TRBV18 TGTGCCAGCTCACAATGGACAGGGGAGGCAGATACGCAGTATTTT CASSQWTGEADTQYF
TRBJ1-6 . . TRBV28 TGTGCCAGCAGCGGTAGGCCCTATAATTCACCCCTCCACTTT CASSGRPYNSPLHF
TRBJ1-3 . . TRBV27 TGTGCCAGCATTATCAGAATCTCTGGAAACACCATATATTTT CASIIRISGNTIYF
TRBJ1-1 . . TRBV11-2 TGTGCCAGCAGCTTAATTCGGGCACCCGAAGCTTTCTTT CASSLIRAPEAFF
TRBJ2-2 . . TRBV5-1 TGCGCCAGCAGCCTGGGGACCACCGGGGAGCTGTTTTTT CASSLGTTGELFF
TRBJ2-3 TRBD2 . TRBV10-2 TGCGCCAGCAGTGATAGCGGGAGGGGAGATACGCAGTATTTT CASSDSGRGDTQYF
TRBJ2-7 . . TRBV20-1 TGCAGTGCTAGAGATCTAAGGGAGCAGTACTTC CSARDLREQYF
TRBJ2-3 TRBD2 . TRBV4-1 TGCGCCAGCAGCCAATTCCCTAGGACTAGCAAAACAGATACGCAGTATTTT CASSQFPRTSKTDTQYF
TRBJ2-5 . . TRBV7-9 TGTGCCAGCAGCCCACCCAGGGGTAACCAAGAGACCCAGTACTTC CASSPPRGNQETQYF
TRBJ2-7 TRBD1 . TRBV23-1 TGCGCCAGCAGTCAATCGCGGGACAGGGATTACTACGAGCAGTACTTC CASSQSRDRDYYEQYF
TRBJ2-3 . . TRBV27 TGTGCCAGCAGTTTCTTGTCTAGCACAGATACGCAGTATTTT CASSFLSSTDTQYF
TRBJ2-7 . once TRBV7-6 TGTGCCAGCAGCTTAGTCTCCCAGGGTTACGAGCAGTACTTC CASSLVSQGYEQYF
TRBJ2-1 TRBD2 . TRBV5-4 TGTGCCAGCAGCTTTCCTATAGCGGGCGGATACAATGAGCAGTTCTTC CASSFPIAGGYNEQFF
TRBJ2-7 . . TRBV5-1 TGCGCCAGCAGCTTGACCACGGGTGAGCAGTACTTC CASSLTTGEQYF
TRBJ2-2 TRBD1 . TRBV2 TGTGCCAGCACCTGGACAGGGAGGATCACCGGGGAGCTGTTTTTT CASTWTGRITGELFF
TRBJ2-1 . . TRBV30 TGTGCCTGGAGAGTTTTCCTTAATGAGCAGTTCTTC CAWRVFLNEQFF
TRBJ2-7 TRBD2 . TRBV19 TGTGCCAGTAGTAGGGTAGCGGGAGACTACGAGCAGTACTTC CASSRVAGDYEQYF
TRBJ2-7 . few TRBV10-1 TGCGCCAGCATCCCGGACACCGGCTCCTACGAGCAGTACTTC CASIPDTGSYEQYF
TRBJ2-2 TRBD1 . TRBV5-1 TGCGCCAGCAGAAGGACAGGGAACACCGGGGAGCTGTTTTTT CASRRTGNTGELFF
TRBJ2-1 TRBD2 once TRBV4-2 TGTGCCAGCAGCCAAGATCTAGGACTAGGGCTCAATGAGCAGTTCTTC CASSQDLGLGLNEQFF
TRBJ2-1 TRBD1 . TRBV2 TGTGCCAGCAGTGGGACAGGAAACTACAATGAGCAGTTCTTC CASSGTGNYNEQFF
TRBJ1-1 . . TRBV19 TGTGCCAGTAGTATGCAGGGGAACACTGAAGCTTTCTTT CASSMQGNTEAFF
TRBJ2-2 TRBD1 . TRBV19 TGTGCCAGTAGTAGGCCGATCGACAGGGGAGCCGGGGAGCTGTTTTTT CASSRPIDRGAGELFF
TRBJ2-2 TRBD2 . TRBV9 TGTGCCAGCAGCGTACCGGGACTAGCGGGCGTCACCGGGGAGCTGTTTTTT CASSVPGLAGVTGELFF